The clone carrying this T cell receptor beta chain has ten or more counts. The data were obtained in a study of CD8 T cells in ankylosing spondylitis. Unmatched junction bases numbered 13, after V lost 6 bases and J lost 7 bases. The CDR3 spans 16 residues. Germline V lookup: CDR1 MNHEY, CDR2 SVGEGT. TCRdb ran MiXCR on the 5' RACE reads and lists one entry per CDR3 protein. Here the sample spans 200,000 to 300,000 distinct CDR3 sequences, approximately 10% being singletons. The gene calls are TRBV6-2 or TRBV6-3 and TRBJ2-1, with 9 bases lining up with TRBD2. The sequenced sample consisted of blood, either unsorted or a sorted T cell fraction (not recorded which). The sequence was obtained from a male donor with ankylosing spondylitis or in good health (not recorded which). DNA for the CDR3: TGTGCCAGCAGCCTCGGAGCGGGAGGAATTGTAAATGAGCAGTTCTTC. Protein sequence: CASSLGAGGIVNEQFF.